The T cell receptor (beta chain) described here comes from a study of response to subunit inactivated influenza vaccine. Points from the study as a whole: Few additional T cells are recruited per seasonal influenza vaccination, authors suggested.

Remarks on this clonotype: Its antigen is currently unknown.

Each CDR3 protein is one row after TCRdb ran MiXCR on the RT-PCR reads. The table lists hundreds of thousands of distinct CDR3 sequences, around 14% of them singletons. Germline V gene data show CDR1 as SGHTA and CDR2 as FQGNSA. Trimming left V 3 bases short and J 3 bases short, with 9 bases between. This CDR3 comprises 14 residues. This receptor was identified in a man over 45 who received an inactivated influenza vaccine. The starting material was PBMCs from blood, obtained roughly 13 days after vaccination. The rearrangement uses TRBV7-2 and TRBJ2-1; D uncertain. CDR3 loop: CASSFAIDYNEQFF. CDR3 nucleotides: TGTGCCAGCAGCTTCGCTATAGACTACAATGAGCAGTTCTTC.